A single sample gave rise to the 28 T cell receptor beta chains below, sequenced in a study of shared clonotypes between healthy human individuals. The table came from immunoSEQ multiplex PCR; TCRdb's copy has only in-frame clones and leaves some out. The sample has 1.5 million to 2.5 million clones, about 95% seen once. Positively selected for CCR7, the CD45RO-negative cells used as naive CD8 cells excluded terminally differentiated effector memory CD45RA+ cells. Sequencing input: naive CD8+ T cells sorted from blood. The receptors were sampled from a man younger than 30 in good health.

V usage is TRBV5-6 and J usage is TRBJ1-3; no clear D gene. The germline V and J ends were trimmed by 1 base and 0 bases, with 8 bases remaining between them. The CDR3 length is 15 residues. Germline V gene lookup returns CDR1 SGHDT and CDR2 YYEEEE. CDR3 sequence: CASSLKGNSGNTIYF. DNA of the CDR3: TGTGCCAGCAGCTTGAAGGGAAACTCTGGAAACACCATATATTTT.

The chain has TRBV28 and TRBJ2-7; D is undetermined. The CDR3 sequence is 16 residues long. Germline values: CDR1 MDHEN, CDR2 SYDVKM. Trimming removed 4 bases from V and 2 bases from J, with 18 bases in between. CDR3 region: CASSSPSLVPAYEQYF. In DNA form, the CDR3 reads TGTGCCAGCAGTTCCCCGTCTCTTGTGCCGGCCTACGAGCAGTACTTC.

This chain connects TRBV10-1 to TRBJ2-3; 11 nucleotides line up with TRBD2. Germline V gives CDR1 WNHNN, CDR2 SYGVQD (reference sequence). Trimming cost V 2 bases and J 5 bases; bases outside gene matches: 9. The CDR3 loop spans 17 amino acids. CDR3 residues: CASSEQGLAETRDTQYF. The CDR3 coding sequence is TGCGCCAGCAGTGAGCAGGGACTAGCGGAGACCCGAGATACGCAGTATTTT.

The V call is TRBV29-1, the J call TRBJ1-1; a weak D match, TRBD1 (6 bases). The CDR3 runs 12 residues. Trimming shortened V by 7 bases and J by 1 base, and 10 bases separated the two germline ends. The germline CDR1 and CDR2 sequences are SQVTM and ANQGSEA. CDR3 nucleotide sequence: TGCAGCGCCGAGGGGGGGAACACTGAAGCTTTCTTT. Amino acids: CSAEGGNTEAFF.

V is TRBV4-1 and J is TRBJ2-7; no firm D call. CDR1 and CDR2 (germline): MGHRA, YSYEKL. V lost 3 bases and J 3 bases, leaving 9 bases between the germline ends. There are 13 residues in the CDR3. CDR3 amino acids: CASSQRIDYEQYF. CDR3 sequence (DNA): TGCGCCAGCAGCCAGCGGATCGACTACGAGCAGTACTTC.

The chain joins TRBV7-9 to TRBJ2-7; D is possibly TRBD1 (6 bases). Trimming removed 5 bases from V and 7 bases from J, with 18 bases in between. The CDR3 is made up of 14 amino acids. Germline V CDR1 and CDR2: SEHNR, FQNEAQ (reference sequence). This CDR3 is CASSSTGTHREQYF. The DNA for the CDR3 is TGTGCCAGCAGCAGCACCGGGACACATAGAGAGCAGTACTTC.

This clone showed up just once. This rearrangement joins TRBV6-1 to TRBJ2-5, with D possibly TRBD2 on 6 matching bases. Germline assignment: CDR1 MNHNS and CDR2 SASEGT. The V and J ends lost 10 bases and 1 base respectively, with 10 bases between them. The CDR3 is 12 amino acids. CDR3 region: CATRTIQETQYF. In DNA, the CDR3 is TGTGCCACCAGGACTATCCAAGAGACCCAGTACTTC.

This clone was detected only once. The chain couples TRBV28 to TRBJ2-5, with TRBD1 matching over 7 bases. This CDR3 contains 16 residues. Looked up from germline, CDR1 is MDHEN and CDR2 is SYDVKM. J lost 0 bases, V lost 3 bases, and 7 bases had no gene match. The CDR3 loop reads CASSFHLTGNQETQYF. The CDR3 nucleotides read TGTGCCAGCAGTTTCCACCTGACAGGGAACCAAGAGACCCAGTACTTC.

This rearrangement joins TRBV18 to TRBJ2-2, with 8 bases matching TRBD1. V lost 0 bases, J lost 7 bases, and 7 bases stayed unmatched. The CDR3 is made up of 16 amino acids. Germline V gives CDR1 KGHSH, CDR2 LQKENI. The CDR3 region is CASSPPAGGLIGELFF. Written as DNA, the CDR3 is TGTGCCAGCTCACCACCGGCAGGGGGCCTAATCGGGGAGCTGTTTTTT.

The CDR3 DNA reads TGTGCCAGCAGCGTAGTGGGGGCCGCTTACAATGAGCAGTTCTTC. It is translated as CASSVVGAAYNEQFF. This rearrangement joins TRBV9 to TRBJ2-1, with D tentatively TRBD1 (6 bases). Per germline, CDR1 SGDLS and CDR2 YYNGEE. V gave up 0 bases and J gave up 4 bases, with 11 bases separating them. The CDR3 sequence is 15 residues long.

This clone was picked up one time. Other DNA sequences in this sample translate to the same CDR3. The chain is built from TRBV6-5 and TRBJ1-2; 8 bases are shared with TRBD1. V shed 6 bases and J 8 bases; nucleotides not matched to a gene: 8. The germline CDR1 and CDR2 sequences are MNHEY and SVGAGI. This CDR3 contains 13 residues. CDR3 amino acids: CASSLGQGGGYTF. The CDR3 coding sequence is TGTGCCAGCAGCCTTGGACAGGGCGGGGGCTACACCTTC.

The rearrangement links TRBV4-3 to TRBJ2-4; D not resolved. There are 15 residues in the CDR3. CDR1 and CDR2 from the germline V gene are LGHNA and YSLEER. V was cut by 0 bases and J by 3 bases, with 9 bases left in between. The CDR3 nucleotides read TGCGCCAGCAGCCAAGAGGAAAACAGCAAAAACATTCAGTACTTC. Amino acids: CASSQEENSKNIQYF.

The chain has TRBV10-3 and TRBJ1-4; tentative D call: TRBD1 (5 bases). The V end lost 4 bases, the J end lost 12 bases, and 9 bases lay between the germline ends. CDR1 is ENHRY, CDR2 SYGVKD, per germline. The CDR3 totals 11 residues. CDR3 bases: TGTGCCATCAGTGTTGGGGGGGAACTGTTTTTT. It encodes CAISVGGELFF.

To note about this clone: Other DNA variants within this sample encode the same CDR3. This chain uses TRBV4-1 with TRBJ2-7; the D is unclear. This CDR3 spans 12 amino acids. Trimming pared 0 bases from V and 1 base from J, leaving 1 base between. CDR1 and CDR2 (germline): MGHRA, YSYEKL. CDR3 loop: CASSQDSYEQYF. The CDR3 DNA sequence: TGCGCCAGCAGCCAAGATTCCTACGAGCAGTACTTC.

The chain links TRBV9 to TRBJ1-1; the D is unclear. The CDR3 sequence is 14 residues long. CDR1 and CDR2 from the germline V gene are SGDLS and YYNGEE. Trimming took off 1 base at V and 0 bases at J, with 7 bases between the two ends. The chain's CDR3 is CASSVTQLNTEAFF. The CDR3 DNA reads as TGTGCCAGCAGCGTAACACAGTTGAACACTGAAGCTTTCTTT.

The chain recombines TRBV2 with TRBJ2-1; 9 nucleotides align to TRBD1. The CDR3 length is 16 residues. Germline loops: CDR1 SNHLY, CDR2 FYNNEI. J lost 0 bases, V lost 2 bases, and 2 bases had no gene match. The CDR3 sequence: CASSEWGQGSYNEQFF. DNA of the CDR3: TGTGCCAGCAGTGAATGGGGACAGGGCTCCTACAATGAGCAGTTCTTC.

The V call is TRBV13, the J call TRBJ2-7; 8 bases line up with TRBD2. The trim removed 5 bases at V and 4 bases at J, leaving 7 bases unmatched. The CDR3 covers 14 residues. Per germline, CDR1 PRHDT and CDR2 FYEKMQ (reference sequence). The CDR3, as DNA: TGTGCCAGCAGCCCTGCGGCGGGAGGATACGAGCAGTACTTC. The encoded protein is CASSPAAGGYEQYF. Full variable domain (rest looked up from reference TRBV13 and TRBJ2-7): AAGVIQSPRHLIKEKRETATLKCYPIPRHDTVYWYQQGPGQDPQFLISFYEKMQSDKGSIPDRFSAQQFSDYHSELNMSSLELGDSALYFCASSPAAGGYEQYFGPGTRLTVT.

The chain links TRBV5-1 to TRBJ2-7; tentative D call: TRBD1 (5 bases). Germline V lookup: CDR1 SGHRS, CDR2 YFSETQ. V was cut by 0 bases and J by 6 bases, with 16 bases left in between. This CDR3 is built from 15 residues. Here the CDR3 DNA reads TGCGCCAGCAGCTTGGGCTGGGCCAGGGTAAGCGAGCAGTACTTC. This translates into CASSLGWARVSEQYF.

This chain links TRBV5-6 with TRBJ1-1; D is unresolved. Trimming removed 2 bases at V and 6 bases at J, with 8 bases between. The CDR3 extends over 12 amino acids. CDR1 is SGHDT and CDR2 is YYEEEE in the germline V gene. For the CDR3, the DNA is TGTGCCAGCAGCTTCCTATTAGCTGAAGCTTTCTTT. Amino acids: CASSFLLAEAFF.

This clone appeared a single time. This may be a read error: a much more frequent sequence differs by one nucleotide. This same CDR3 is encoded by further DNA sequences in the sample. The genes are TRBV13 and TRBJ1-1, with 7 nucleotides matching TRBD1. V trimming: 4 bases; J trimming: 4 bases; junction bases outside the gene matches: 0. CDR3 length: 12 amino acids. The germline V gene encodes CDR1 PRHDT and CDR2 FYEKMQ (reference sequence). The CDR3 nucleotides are TGTGCCAGCAGCTCAGGGGGCACTGAAGCTTTCTTT. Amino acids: CASSSGGTEAFF. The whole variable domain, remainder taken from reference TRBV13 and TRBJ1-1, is AAGVIQSPRHLIKEKRETATLKCYPIPRHDTVYWYQQGPGQDPQFLISFYEKMQSDKGSIPDRFSAQQFSDYHSELNMSSLELGDSALYFCASSSGGTEAFFGQGTRLTVV.

CDR3 in DNA: TGTGCCAGCAGCGCAACTAGCGGACCTTTCTACGAGCAGTACTTC. It is translated as CASSATSGPFYEQYF. The rearrangement joins TRBV7-9 to TRBJ2-7; 8 nucleotides match TRBD2. The J segment lost 3 bases and the V segment lost 5 bases, leaving 9 bases of the junction unmatched. Germline CDR1 and CDR2: SEHNR and FQNEAQ (reference sequence). This CDR3 is built from 15 residues.

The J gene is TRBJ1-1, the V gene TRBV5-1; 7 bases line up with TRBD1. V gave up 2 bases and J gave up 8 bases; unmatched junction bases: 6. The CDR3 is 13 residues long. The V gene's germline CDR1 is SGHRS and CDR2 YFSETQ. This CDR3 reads CASSLQQGYEAFF. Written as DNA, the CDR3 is TGCGCCAGCAGCTTACAACAGGGGTACGAAGCTTTCTTT. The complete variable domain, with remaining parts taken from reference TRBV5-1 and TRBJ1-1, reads KAGVTQTPRYLIKTRGQQVTLSCSPISGHRSVSWYQQTPGQGLQFLFEYFSETQRNKGNFPGRFSGRQFSNSRSEMNVSTLELGDSALYLCASSLQQGYEAFFGQGTRLTVV.

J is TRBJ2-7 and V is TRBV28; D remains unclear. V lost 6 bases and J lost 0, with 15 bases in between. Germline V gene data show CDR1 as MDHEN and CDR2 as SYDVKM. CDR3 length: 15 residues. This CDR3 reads CASSPYKGSSYEQYF. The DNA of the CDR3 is TGTGCCAGCAGCCCATATAAAGGATCCTCCTACGAGCAGTACTTC.

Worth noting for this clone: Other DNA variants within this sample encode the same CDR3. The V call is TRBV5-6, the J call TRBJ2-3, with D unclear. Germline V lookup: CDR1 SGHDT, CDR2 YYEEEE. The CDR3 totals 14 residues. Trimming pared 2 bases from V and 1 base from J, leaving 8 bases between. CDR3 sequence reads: CASSFGSGTDTQYF. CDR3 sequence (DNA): TGTGCCAGCAGCTTTGGAAGTGGCACAGATACGCAGTATTTT.

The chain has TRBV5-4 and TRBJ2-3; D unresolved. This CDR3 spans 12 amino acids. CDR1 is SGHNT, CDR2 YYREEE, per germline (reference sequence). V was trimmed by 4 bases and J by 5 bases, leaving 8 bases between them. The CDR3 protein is CASSPLGDTQYF. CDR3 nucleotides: TGTGCCAGCAGCCCCTTGGGAGATACGCAGTATTTT.

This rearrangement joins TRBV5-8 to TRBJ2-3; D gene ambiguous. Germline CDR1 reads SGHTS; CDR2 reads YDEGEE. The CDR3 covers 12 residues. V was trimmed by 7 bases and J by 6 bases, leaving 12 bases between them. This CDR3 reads CASPITDDTQYF. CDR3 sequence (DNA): TGTGCCAGCCCGATAACCGATGATACGCAGTATTTT. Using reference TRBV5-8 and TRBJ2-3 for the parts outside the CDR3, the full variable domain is EAGVTQSPTHLIKTRGQQATLRCSPISGHTSVYWYQQALGLGLQFLLWYDEGEERNRGNFPPRFSGRQFPNYSSELNVNALELEDSALYLCASPITDDTQYFGPGTRLTVL.

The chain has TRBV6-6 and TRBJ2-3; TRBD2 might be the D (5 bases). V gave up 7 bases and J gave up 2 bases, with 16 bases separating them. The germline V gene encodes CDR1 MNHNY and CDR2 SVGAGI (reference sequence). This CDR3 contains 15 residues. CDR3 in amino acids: CASTPRLLSTDTQYF. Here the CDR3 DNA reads TGTGCCAGCACCCCGAGACTACTCTCCACAGATACGCAGTATTTT.

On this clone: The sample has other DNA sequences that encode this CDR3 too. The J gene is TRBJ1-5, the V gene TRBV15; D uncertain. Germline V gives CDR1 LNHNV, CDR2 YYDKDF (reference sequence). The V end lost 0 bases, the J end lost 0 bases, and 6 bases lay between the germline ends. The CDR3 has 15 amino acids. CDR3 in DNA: TGTGCCACCAGCAGAGATCTAGGTAGCAATCAGCCCCAGCATTTT. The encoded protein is CATSRDLGSNQPQHF.